This T cell receptor (beta chain) was documented in a study of identical twins. General observations from the study: Cord blood beta clonotypes that were abundant carried fewer insertions, and memory repertoires showed no such trend. Findings depended on cross-sectional statistics rather than tracking the same donors.

Turning to this clonotype: Its antigen is as yet unknown. One base away lies a much larger clone, so this may be a sequencing read error.

Using its own MiXCR run on the 5' RACE reads, TCRdb lists one record per CDR3 protein. In the table there are just over 500,000 distinct CDR3 sequences, about 20% of which are singletons. Every donor was a healthy Caucasian. Germline V CDR1 and CDR2: DFQATT, SNEGSKA (reference sequence). CDR3 length: 14 amino acids. The V gene lost 4 bases and the J gene lost 7 bases, with 18 bases spanning the gap. The sample was also reused in another study, on T cells expressing NK-cell markers. As that report states: Dominant NKG2C+ clonotypes were found to form about 1.0-7.5% of CD8+ T cells in several donors.

This chain joins TRBV20-1 and TRBJ2-3; tentative D call: TRBD2 (6 bases). This TCR came from a woman younger than 30 in good health. Sample: CD4+ T cells sorted from blood. The CDR3 sequence is CSATIVGGGYTQYF. The CDR3 coding sequence is TGCAGTGCTACCATAGTGGGGGGAGGATATACGCAGTATTTT.